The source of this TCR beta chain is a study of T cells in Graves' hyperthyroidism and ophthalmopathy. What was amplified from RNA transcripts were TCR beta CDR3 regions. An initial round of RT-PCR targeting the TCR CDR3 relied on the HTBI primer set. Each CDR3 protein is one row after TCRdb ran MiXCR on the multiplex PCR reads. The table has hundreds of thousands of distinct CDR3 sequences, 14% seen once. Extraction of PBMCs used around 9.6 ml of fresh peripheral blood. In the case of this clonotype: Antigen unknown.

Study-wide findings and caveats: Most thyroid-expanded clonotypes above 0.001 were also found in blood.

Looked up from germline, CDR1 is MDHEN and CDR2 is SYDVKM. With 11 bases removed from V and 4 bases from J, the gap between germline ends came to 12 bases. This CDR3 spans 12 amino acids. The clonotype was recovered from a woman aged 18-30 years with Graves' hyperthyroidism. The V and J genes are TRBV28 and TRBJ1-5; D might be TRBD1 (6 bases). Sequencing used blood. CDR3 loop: CAGGAVNQPQHF. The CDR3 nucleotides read TGTGCCGGGGGGGCGGTAAATCAGCCCCAGCATTTT.